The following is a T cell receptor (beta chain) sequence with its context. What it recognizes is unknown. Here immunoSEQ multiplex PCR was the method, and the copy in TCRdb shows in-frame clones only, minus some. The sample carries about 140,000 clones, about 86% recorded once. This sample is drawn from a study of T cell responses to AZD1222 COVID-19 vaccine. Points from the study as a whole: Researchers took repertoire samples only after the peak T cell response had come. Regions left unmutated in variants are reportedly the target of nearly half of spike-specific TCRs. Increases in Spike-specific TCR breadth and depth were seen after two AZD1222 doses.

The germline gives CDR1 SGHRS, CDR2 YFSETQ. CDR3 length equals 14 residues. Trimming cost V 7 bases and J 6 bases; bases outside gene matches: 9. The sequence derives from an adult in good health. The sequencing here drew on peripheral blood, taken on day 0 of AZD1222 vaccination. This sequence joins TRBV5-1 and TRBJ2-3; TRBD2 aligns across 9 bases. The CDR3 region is CASSAGGPMDTQYF. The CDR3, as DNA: TGCGCCAGCTCGGCGGGAGGGCCTATGGATACGCAGTATTTT. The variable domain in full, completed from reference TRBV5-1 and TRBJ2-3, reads KAGVTQTPRYLIKTRGQQVTLSCSPISGHRSVSWYQQTPGQGLQFLFEYFSETQRNKGNFPGRFSGRQFSNSRSEMNVSTLELGDSALYLCASSAGGPMDTQYFGPGTRLTVL.